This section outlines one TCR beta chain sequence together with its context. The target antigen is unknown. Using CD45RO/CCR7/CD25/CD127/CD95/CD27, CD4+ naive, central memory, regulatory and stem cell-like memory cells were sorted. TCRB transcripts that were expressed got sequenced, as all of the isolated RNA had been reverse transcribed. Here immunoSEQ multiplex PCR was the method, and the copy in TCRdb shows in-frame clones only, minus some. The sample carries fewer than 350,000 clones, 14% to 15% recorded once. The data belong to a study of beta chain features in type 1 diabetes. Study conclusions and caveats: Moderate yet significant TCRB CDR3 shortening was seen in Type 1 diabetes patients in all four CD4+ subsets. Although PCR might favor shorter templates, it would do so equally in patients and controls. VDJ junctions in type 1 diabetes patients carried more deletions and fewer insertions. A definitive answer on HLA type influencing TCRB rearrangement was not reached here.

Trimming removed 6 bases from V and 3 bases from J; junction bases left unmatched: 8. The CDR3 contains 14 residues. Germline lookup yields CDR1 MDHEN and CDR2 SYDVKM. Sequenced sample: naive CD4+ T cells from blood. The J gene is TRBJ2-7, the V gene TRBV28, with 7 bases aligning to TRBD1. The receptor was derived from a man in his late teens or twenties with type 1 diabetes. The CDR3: CASRNTGVRYEQYF. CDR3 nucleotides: TGTGCCAGCAGAAACACAGGGGTCCGCTACGAGCAGTACTTC.